This TCR beta chain is drawn from a study of identical twins. In TCRdb, the 5' RACE reads were re-called with MiXCR into one record per CDR3 protein. Of 200,000 to 250,000 distinct CDR3 sequences in the sample, over 9.5% were seen once. This clonotype occurred many times. As yet, its antigen is unknown. The CDR3 loop spans 15 amino acids. Germline CDR1 is MNHNS and CDR2 is SASEGT. Unmatched junction bases numbered 5, after V lost 4 bases and J lost 2 bases. Notes on the study in general: Abundant cord blood beta clonotypes carried fewer insertions; memory repertoires showed none. Models underpredicted monozygotic twin sharing of out-of-frame TCR alpha.

This clonotype was obtained from a man in his forties or fifties in good health. The source material was memory T cells sorted from blood. The chain is built from TRBV6-1 and TRBJ2-7; the match to TRBD1 covers 10 bases. As DNA, the CDR3 is TGTGCCAGCAGTGGCCGGGACAGGGGAACCTACGAGCAGTACTTC. Encoded protein: CASSGRDRGTYEQYF.